This TCR beta chain was recorded in a study of shared clonotypes between healthy human individuals. Study background: Per donor, CD8 memory used one plate, CD8 naive used two, CD4 memory used three and CD4 naive used three. The study, taken as a whole, reports: Shared across four donors were about 4.6% of the naive CD4 clonotypes.

This clone has only one observation. Its target is not known. CDR1 is SGHDT and CDR2 is YYEEEE in the germline V gene. V was trimmed by 4 bases and J by 2 bases, leaving 16 bases between them. The CDR3 is 15 residues long. Assay: immunoSEQ multiplex PCR; the TCRdb copy retains only in-frame clones and omits some. This sample has 600,000 to 750,000 clones, with 60% to 80% found just once. Material: memory CD4+ T cells sorted from blood. Subset described: CD45RA-negative fraction. This clonotype originated in a woman in her twenties or thirties in good health. V gene TRBV5-6 combines with J gene TRBJ2-7; D remains ambiguous. The CDR3 spells CASSRTGSNAYEQYF. The CDR3 DNA reads TGTGCCAGCAGCCGAACCGGGTCCAATGCCTACGAGCAGTACTTC.